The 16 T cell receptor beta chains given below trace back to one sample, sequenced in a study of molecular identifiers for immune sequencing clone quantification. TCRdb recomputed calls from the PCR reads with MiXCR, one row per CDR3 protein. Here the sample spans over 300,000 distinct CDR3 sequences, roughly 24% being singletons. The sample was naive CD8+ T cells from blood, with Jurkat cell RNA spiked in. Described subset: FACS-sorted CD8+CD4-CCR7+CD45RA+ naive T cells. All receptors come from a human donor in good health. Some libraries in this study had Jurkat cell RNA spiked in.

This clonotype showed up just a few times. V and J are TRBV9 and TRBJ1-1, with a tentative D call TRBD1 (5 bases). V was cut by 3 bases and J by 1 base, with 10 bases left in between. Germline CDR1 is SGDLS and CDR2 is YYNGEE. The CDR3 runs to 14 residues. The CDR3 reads CASSDDSTNTEAFF. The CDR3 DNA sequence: TGTGCCAGCAGCGATGACAGTACGAACACTGAAGCTTTCTTT.

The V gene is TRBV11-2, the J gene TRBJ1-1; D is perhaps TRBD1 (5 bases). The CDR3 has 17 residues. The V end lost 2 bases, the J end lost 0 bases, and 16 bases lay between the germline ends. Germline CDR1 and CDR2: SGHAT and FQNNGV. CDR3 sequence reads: CASSLNWEGALNTEAFF. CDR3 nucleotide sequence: TGTGCCAGCAGCTTAAATTGGGAAGGGGCGTTGAACACTGAAGCTTTCTTT.

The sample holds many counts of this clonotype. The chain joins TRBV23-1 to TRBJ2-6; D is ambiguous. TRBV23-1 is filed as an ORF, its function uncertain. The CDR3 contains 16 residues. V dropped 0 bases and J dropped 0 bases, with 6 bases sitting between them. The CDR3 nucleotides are TGCGCCAGCAGTCAATCATCCAGCTCTGGGGCCAACGTCCTGACTTTC. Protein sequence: CASSQSSSSGANVLTF.

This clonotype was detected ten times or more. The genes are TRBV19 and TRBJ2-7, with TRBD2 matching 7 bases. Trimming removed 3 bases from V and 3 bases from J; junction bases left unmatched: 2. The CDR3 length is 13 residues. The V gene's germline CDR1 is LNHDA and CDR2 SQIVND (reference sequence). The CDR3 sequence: CASSMRGFYEQYF. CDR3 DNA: TGTGCCAGTAGTATGCGGGGGTTCTACGAGCAGTACTTC.

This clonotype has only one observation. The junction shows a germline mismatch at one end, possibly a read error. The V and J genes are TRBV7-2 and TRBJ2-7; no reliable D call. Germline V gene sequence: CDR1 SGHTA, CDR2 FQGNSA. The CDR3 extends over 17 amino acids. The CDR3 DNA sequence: TGTGCCAGCAGCCCCGCCCCGGTTGCGAAGAGCTCCTACGCGCAGTACTTC. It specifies CASSPAPVAKSSYAQYF.

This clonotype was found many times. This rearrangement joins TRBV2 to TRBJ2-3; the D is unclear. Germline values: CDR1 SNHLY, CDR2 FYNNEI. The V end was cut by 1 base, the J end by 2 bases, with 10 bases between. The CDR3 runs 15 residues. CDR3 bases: TGTGCCAGCAGTGAAGACGGCAGCCCCACAGATACGCAGTATTTT. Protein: CASSEDGSPTDTQYF.

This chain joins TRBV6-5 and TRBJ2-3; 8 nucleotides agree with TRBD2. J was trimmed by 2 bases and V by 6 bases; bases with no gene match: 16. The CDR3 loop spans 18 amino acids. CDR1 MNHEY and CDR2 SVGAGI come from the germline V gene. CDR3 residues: CASSLRPGLVLNTDTQYF. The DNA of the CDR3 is TGTGCCAGCAGCCTAAGACCGGGACTAGTTTTAAACACAGATACGCAGTATTTT.

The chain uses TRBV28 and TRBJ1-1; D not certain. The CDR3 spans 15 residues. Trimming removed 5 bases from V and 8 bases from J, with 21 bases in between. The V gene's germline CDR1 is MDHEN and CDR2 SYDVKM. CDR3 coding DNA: TGTGCCAGCAGTCTCTATGGGGAGGAAGCGGACGAAGCTTTCTTT. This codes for CASSLYGEEADEAFF.

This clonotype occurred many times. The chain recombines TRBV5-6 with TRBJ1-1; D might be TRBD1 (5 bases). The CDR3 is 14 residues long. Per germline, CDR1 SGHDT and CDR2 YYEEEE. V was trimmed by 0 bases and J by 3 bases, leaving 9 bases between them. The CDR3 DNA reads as TGTGCCAGCAGCTTGGTGCAGGGTCACACTGAAGCTTTCTTT. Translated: CASSLVQGHTEAFF.

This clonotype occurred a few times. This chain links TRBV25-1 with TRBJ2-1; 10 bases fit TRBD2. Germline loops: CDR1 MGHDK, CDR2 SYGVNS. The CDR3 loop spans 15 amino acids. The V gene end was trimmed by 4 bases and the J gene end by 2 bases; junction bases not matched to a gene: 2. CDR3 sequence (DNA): TGTGCCAGCAGTGCAACTAGCGGGGCCTACAATGAGCAGTTCTTC. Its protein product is CASSATSGAYNEQFF.

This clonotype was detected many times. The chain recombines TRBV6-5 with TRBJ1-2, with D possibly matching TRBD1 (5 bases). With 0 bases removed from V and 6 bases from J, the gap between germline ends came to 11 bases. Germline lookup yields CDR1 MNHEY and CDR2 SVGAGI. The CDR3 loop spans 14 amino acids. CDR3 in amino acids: CASSYSITGDGYTF. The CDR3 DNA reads TGTGCCAGCAGTTACTCGATAACAGGAGATGGCTACACCTTC.

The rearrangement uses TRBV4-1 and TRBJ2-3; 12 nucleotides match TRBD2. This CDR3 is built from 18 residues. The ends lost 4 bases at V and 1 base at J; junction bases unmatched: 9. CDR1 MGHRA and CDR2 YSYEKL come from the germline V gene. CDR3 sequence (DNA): TGCGCCAGCAGCCCCTCAGGGGCTAGCGGGGGGGGCACAGATACGCAGTATTTT. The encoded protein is CASSPSGASGGGTDTQYF.

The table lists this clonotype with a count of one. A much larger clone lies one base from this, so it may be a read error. CDR3 sequence: CASSQVLGRSYEQYF. DNA for the CDR3: TGCGCCAGCAGCCAAGTGCTCGGACGCTCCTACGAGCAGTACTTC. The V gene is TRBV4-1, the J gene TRBJ2-7; the D is unclear. Between the trimmed V and J ends, which lost 1 base and 0 bases, there was a span of 10 bases. This CDR3 has 15 residues. Germline V gene data show CDR1 as MGHRA and CDR2 as YSYEKL.

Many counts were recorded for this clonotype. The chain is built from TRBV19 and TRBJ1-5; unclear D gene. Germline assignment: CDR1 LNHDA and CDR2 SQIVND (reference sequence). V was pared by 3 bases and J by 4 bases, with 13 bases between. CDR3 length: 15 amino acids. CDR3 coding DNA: TGTGCCAGTAGTATTGGGGTAACAGCTAATCAGCCCCAGCATTTT. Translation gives CASSIGVTANQPQHF.

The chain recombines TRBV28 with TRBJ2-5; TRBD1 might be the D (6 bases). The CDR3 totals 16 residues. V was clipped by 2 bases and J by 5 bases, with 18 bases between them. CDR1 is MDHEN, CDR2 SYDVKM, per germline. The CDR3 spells CASSLNPHRVGETQYF. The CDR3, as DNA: TGTGCCAGCAGTTTAAATCCCCACAGGGTGGGGGAGACCCAGTACTTC.

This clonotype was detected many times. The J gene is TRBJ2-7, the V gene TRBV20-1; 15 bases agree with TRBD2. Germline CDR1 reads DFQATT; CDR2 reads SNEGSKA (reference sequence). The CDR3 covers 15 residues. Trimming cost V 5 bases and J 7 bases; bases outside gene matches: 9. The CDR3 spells CSAQGLAGGGVEQYF. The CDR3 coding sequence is TGCAGTGCTCAGGGACTAGCGGGAGGAGGAGTAGAGCAGTACTTC.